This record covers a single T cell receptor (beta chain). The use of a sample-barcoded 5' primer and a J-beta primer mix characterized a second PCR of roughly 6 to 11 cycles. MiXCR was run by TCRdb on the 5' RACE reads, yielding one entry per CDR3 protein. The sample includes roughly 1,000,000 distinct CDR3 sequences, less than 25% seen only once; the top ten take about 0.69%. Germline trimming cut 5 bases from V and 1 base from J; bases unmatched to any gene: 10. This CDR3 is built from 16 residues. The germline V gene has CDR1 SEHNR and CDR2 FQNEAQ (reference sequence). The source of the sample is a study of blood T cells in healthy people across ages. This sample was also put to use in a study of T cells of mothers and their children. That study adds: Material was donated by three healthy Caucasian mothers and their six children.

This chain uses TRBV7-9 with TRBJ2-5; 7 positions agree with TRBD2. Sequenced sample: blood. This TCR was sampled from a girl aged 2-10 years in good health. The CDR3 here is CASSLTSVVRQETQYF. Here the CDR3 DNA reads TGTGCCAGCAGCCTCACTAGCGTGGTCCGCCAAGAGACCCAGTACTTC.